The 6 T cell receptor beta chains presented below share a single source sample, sequenced in a study of neurological immune-mediated disorders. TCRdb recomputed calls from the 5' RACE reads with MiXCR, one row per CDR3 protein. In the table there are about 48,000 distinct CDR3 sequences, 4.5% to 7% of which are singletons. Sequencing input: CD4+ T cells from blood. All receptors come from a woman in her late teens or twenties with multiple sclerosis.

This clonotype was recorded many times. The J gene is TRBJ1-1, the V gene TRBV6-1, with TRBD1 matching 8 bases. Germline CDR1 and CDR2: MNHNS and SASEGT. J gave up 1 base and V 4 bases, and 5 bases lay outside the gene matches. This CDR3 is 15 amino acids long. DNA of the CDR3: TGTGCCAGCAGTGGCCCCGGACAGGGGAACACTGAAGCTTTCTTT. This codes for CASSGPGQGNTEAFF.

At least ten counts were recorded for this clonotype. The chain uses TRBV27 and TRBJ1-1; 8 bases match TRBD1. J was trimmed by 5 bases and V by 6 bases; bases with no gene match: 8. The germline gives CDR1 MNHEY, CDR2 SMNVEV (reference sequence). The CDR3 loop spans 14 amino acids. DNA for the CDR3: TGTGCCAGCAGACCCCAGGGGGCGAGGACTGAAGCTTTCTTT. Residues: CASRPQGARTEAFF.

This clonotype was found many times. The chain carries TRBV12-3 or TRBV12-4 and TRBJ1-5; a weak D match, TRBD1 (6 bases). The V end lost 1 base, the J end lost 5 bases, and 12 bases lay between the germline ends. The CDR3 is made up of 15 amino acids. The CDR3 DNA reads as TGTGCCAGCAGTTTAGAAGGAGGGGGGGATCAGCCCCAGCATTTT. This codes for CASSLEGGGDQPQHF.

Many counts were recorded for this clonotype. V usage is TRBV7-2 and J usage is TRBJ1-1, with TRBD1 matching over 8 bases. Germline V gene sequence: CDR1 SGHTA, CDR2 FQGNSA. The CDR3 extends over 15 amino acids. V was pared by 5 bases and J by 1 base, with 6 bases of the junction left unmatched. The CDR3 bases are TGTGCCAGCAGCACCCGCGACAGGGGGAACACTGAAGCTTTCTTT. This translates into CASSTRDRGNTEAFF.

This clonotype was counted between two and nine times. The chain combines TRBV15 with TRBJ2-2; 9 bases are a match to TRBD1. Trimming cost V 2 bases and J 0 bases; bases outside gene matches: 4. CDR1 is LNHNV and CDR2 is YYDKDF in the germline V gene (reference sequence). The CDR3 is 17 amino acids. CDR3 amino acids: CATSRQGQGANTGELFF. CDR3 nucleotides: TGTGCCACCAGCAGACAGGGACAGGGCGCGAACACCGGGGAGCTGTTTTTT.

Many counts were recorded for this clonotype. The chain couples TRBV12-3 or TRBV12-4 to TRBJ1-4; D is unclear. The V gene lost 6 bases and the J gene lost 5 bases, with 13 bases spanning the gap. This CDR3 region has 14 residues. For the CDR3, the DNA is TGTGCCAGCAGCCCGACGGCCGCCAATGAAAAACTGTTTTTT. Translating gives CASSPTAANEKLFF.